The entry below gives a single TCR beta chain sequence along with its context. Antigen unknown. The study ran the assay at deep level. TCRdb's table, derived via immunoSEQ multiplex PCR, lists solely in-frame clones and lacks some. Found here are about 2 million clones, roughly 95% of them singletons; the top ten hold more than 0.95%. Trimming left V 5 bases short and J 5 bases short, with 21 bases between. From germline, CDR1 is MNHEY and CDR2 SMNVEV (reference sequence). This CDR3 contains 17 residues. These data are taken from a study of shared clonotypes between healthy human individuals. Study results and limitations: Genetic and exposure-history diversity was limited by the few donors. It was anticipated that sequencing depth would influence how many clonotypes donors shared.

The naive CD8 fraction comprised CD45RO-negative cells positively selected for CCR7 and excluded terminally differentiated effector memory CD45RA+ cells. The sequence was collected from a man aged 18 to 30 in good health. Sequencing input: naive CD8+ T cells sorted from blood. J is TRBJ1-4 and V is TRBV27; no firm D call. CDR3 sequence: CASSPIQVVGTNEKLFF. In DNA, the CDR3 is TGTGCCAGCAGTCCAATCCAGGTTGTCGGAACGAATGAAAAACTGTTTTTT.